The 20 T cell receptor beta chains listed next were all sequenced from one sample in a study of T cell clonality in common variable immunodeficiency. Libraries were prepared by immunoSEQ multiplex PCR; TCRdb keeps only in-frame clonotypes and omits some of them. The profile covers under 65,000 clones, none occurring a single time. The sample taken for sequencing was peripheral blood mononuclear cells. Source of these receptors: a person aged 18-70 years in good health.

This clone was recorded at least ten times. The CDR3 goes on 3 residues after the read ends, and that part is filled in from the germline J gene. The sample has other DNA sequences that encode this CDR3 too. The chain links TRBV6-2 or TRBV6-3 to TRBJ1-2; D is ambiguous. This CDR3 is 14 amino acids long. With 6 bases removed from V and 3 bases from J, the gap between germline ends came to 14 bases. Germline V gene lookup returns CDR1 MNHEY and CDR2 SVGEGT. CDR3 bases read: TGTGCCAGCAGAACCGTCGATAGGGACTATGGC. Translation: CASRTVDRDYG. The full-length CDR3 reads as CASRTVDRDYGYTF.

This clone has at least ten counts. CDR3 residues: CASSLGRGGNEQFF. The sequenced CDR3 bases are TGTGCCAGCAGCTTAGGCCGGGGGGGCAATGAG. This rearrangement joins TRBV13 to TRBJ2-1, with 8 bases fitting TRBD2. Sequencing ends 3 residues short of the CDR3 end; the germline J gene provides the rest. The ends lost 0 bases at V and 6 bases at J; junction bases unmatched: 1. CDR3 length: 14 amino acids. Per the germline V gene, CDR1 is PRHDT and CDR2 is FYEKMQ (reference sequence).

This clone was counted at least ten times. CDR3 DNA, as far as it was read: TGTGCCAGCGGATCCACAGGGGGCGGC. This codes for CASGSTGGG. The CDR3, in full, reads CASGSTGGGYTF. The chain couples TRBV7-9 to TRBJ1-2; 9 positions match TRBD1. Coverage ceases 3 residues before the CDR3 finishes, and the germline J gene fills in the end. The germline V gene encodes CDR1 SEHNR and CDR2 FQNEAQ (reference sequence). This CDR3 contains 12 residues.

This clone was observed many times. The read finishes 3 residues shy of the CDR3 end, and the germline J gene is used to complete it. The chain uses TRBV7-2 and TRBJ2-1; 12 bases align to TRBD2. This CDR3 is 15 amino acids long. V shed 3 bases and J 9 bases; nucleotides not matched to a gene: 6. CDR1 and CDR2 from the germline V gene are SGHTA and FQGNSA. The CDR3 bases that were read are TGTGCCAGCAGCTTCTCCCTAGCGGGGGGGGGTGAG. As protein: CASSFSLAGGGE. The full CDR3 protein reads CASSFSLAGGGEQFF.

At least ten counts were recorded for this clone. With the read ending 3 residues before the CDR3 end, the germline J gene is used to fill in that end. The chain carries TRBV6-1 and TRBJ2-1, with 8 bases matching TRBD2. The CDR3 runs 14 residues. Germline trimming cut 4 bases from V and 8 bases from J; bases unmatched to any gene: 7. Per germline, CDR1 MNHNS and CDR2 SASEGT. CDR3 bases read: TGTGCCAGCAGTGGGATAGCGGGGTGGTATGAG. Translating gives CASSGIAGWYE. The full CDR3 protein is CASSGIAGWYEQFF.

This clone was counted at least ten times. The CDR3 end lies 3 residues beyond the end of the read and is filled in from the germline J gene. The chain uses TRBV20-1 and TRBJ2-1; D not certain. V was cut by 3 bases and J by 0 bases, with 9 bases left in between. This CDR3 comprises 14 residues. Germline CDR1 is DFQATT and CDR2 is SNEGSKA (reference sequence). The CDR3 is CSASVPGSYNEQFF. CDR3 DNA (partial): TGCAGTGCTAGCGTCCCGGGCTCCTACAATGAG.

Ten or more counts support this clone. CDR3 bases read: TGTGCCAGCAGTTTAGCGGCGGGGGGGCCCCACGGGGAG. It specifies CASSLAAGGPHGE. The whole CDR3 sequence is CASSLAAGGPHGELFF. V usage is TRBV27 and J usage is TRBJ2-2; the match to TRBD2 covers 9 bases. The read comes to an end 3 residues before the CDR3 does, leaving the germline J gene to fill in the end. Germline CDR1 and CDR2: MNHEY and SMNVEV (reference sequence). Trimming cost V 2 bases and J 7 bases; bases outside gene matches: 8. CDR3 length equals 16 residues.

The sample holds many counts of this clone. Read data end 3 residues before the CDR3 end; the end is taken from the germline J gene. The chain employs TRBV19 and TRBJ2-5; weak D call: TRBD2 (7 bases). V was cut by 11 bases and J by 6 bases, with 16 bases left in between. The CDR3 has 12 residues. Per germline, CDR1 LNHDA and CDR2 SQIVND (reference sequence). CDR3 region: CAVGGGGKTQYF. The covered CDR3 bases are TGTGCCGTGGGGGGGGGCGGGAAGACC.

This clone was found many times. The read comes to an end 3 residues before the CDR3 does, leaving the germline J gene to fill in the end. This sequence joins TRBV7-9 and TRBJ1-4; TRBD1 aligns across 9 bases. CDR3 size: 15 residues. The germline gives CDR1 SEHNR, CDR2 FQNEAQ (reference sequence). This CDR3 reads CASSTGTGFAGELFF. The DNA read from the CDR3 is TGTGCCAGCAGCACCGGGACAGGGTTTGCCGGGGAA.

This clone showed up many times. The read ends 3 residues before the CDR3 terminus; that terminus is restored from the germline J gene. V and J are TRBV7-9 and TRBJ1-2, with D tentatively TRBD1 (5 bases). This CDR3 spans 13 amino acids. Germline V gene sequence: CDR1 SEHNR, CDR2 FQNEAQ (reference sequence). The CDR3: CASSLVAGNGYTF. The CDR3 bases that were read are TGTGCCAGCAGCTTAGTGGCAGGGAACGGC.

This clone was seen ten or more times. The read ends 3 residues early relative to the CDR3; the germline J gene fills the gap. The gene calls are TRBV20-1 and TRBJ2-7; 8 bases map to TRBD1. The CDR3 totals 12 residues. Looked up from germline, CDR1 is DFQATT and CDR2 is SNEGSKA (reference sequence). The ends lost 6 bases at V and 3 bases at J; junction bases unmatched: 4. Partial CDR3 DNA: TGCAGTGCCCAGGACAGGGACTACGAG. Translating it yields CSAQDRDYE. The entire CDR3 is CSAQDRDYEQYF.

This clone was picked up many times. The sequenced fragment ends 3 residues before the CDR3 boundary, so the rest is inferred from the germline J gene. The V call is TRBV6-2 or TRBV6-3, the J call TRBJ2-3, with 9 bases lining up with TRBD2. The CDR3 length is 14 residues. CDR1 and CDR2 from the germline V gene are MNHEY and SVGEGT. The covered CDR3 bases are TGTGCCAGTACTTCTAGCGGGGATCAAGAGACG. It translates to CASTSSGDQET. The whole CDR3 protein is CASTSSGDQETQYF.

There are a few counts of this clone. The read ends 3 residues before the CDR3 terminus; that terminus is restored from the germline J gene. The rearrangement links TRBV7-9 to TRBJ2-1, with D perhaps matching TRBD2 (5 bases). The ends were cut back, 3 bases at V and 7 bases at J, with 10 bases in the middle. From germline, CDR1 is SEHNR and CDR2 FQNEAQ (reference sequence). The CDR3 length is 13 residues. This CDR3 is CASSFLGENEQFF. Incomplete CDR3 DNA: TGTGCCAGCAGCTTTCTCGGGGAAAATGAG.

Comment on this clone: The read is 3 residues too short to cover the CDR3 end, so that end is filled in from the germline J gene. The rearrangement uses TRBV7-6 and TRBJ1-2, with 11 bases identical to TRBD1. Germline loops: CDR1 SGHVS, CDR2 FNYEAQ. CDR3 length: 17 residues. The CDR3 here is CASSLGRDRGFHNDYTF. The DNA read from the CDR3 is TGTGCCAGCAGCTTAGGCAGGGACAGGGGGTTCCACAATGAC.

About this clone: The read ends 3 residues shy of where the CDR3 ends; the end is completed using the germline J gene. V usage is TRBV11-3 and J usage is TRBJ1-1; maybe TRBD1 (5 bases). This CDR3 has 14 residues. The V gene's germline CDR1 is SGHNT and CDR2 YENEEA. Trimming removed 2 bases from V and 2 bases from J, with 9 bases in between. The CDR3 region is CASSLQGDNTEAFF. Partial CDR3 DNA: TGTGCCAGCAGCTTACAGGGTGATAACACTGAA.

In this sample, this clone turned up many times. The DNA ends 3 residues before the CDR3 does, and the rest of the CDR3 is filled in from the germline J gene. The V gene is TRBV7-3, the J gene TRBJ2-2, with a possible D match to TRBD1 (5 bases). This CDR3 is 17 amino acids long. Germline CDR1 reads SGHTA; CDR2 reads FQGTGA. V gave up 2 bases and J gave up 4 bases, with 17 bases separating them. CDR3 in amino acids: CASSLSPTGLSTGELFF. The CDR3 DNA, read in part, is TGTGCCAGCAGCTTATCTCCCACAGGCCTTTCCACCGGGGAG.

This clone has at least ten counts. The CDR3 spells CASSLVLSWQETQYF. Partial CDR3 DNA: TGTGCCAGCAGCTTAGTCTTGAGCTGGCAAGAGACC. The chain has TRBV7-2 and TRBJ2-5; no definite D call. The sequence runs out 3 residues before the end of the CDR3; the remainder is reconstructed from the germline J gene. The V gene's germline CDR1 is SGHTA and CDR2 FQGNSA. The V and J ends lost 1 base and 2 bases respectively, with 11 bases between them. The CDR3 contains 15 residues.

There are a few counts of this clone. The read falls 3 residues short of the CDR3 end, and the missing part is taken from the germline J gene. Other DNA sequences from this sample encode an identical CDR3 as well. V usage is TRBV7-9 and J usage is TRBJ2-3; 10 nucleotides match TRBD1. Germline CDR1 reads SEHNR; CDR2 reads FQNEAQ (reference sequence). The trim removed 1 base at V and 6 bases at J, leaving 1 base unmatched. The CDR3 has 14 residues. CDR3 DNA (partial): TGTGCCAGCAGCTTAGGACAGGGGGCGGATACG. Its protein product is CASSLGQGADT. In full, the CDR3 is CASSLGQGADTQYF.

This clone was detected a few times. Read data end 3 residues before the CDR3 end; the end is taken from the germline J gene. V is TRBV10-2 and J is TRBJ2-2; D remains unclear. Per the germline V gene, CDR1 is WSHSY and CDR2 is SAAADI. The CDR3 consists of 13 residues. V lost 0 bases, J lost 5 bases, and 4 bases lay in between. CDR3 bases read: TGCGCCAGCAGTGAGTCTCTTACCGGGGAG. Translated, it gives CASSESLTGE. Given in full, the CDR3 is CASSESLTGELFF.

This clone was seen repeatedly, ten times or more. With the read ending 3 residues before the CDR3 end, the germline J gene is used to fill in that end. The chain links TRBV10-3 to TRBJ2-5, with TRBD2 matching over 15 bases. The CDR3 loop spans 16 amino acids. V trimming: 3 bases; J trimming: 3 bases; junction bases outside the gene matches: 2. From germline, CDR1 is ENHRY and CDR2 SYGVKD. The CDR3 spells CAISEGLAGGKETQYF. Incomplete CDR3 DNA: TGTGCCATCAGTGAAGGACTAGCGGGGGGGAAAGAGACC.